The clone carrying this T cell receptor beta chain was detected many times. V dropped 5 bases and J dropped 3 bases, with 16 bases sitting between them. The CDR3 extends over 16 amino acids. Germline CDR1 and CDR2: SEHNR and FQNEAQ (reference sequence). TCRdb reanalysed the RT-PCR reads using MiXCR and keeps one entry per CDR3 protein. The table lists about 700,000 distinct CDR3 sequences, around 14% of them singletons, with 3.6% in the top ten. V and J are TRBV7-9 and TRBJ2-2, with D perhaps TRBD2 (6 bases). The origin of this receptor is a female donor in good health, serving as a healthy control. The sequenced sample consisted of memory CD4+ T cells from blood. The CDR3 sequence is CASSARRGGDTGELFF. In nucleotides, the CDR3 is TGTGCCAGCAGCGCCCGAAGAGGAGGGGACACCGGGGAGCTGTTTTTT.